One and the same sample provided the 20 T cell receptor beta chains below, sequenced in a study of neurological immune-mediated disorders. TCRdb recomputed calls from the 5' RACE reads with MiXCR, one row per CDR3 protein. The table lists 50,000 to 85,000 distinct CDR3 sequences, roughly 5.6% of them singletons. Sequencing used PBMCs. The receptors shown here come from a woman aged 25 to 39 with multiple sclerosis.

The table lists this clonotype with many counts. The chain's CDR3 is CASSQVTDPDNEQFF. CDR3 DNA: TGTGCCAGCAGCCAAGTCACCGACCCGGACAATGAGCAGTTCTTC. This chain connects TRBV3-1 to TRBJ2-1; D unresolved. CDR3 length: 15 residues. Germline CDR1 and CDR2: LGHDT and YNNKEL (reference sequence). V was cut by 1 base and J by 5 bases, with 12 bases left in between.

This clonotype was seen repeatedly, ten times or more. The V call is TRBV20-1, the J call TRBJ1-6; D is undetermined. V lost 6 bases and J lost 7, with 13 bases in between. Germline V CDR1 and CDR2: DFQATT, SNEGSKA (reference sequence). The CDR3 is made up of 13 amino acids. CDR3 sequence: CSARSDGNSPLHF. The DNA of the CDR3 is TGCAGTGCCCGGTCCGACGGGAATTCACCCCTCCACTTT.

This clonotype was seen ten or more times. The chain joins TRBV4-2 to TRBJ2-1; weak D call: TRBD2 (7 bases). The germline V gene encodes CDR1 LGHNA and CDR2 YNFKEQ. The CDR3 loop spans 18 amino acids. Trimming pared 0 bases from V and 5 bases from J, leaving 20 bases between. CDR3 sequence reads: CASSQDLRAGTPNNEQFF. The CDR3 DNA reads TGTGCCAGCAGCCAAGATCTTCGAGCGGGGACACCTAACAATGAGCAGTTCTTC.

This clonotype was detected ten times or more. The V gene is TRBV15, the J gene TRBJ1-1; 8 positions match TRBD1. Germline V lookup: CDR1 LNHNV, CDR2 YYDKDF (reference sequence). The CDR3 runs to 14 residues. With V trimmed by 3 bases and J by 9 bases, 9 bases remained unmatched. CDR3 DNA: TGTGCCACCAGCAGGATGACAGGGGTCGACAAAGCTTTCTTT. This sequence encodes CATSRMTGVDKAFF. The full variable domain, with the rest looked up from reference TRBV15 and TRBJ1-1, is DAMVIQNPRYQVTQFGKPVTLSCSQTLNHNVMYWYQQKSSQAPKLLFHYYDKDFNNEADTPDNFQSRRPNTSFCFLDIRSPGLGDTAMYLCATSRMTGVDKAFFGQGTRLTVV.

This clonotype was seen repeatedly, ten times or more. The V and J genes are TRBV15 and TRBJ2-6; 10 bases are a match to TRBD1. V gave up 0 bases and J gave up 4 bases; unmatched junction bases: 6. CDR1 is LNHNV, CDR2 YYDKDF, per germline (reference sequence). The CDR3 is 18 residues long. The CDR3 bases are TGTGCCACCAGCAGAGATCTGGGACAGGGGACCGGGGCCAACGTCCTGACTTTC. Protein: CATSRDLGQGTGANVLTF.

This clonotype was seen a few times. The chain has TRBV7-2 and TRBJ1-1; no firm D call. Per germline, CDR1 SGHTA and CDR2 FQGNSA. V was pared by 3 bases and J by 0 bases, with 8 bases between. This CDR3 is built from 14 residues. In nucleotides, the CDR3 is TGTGCCAGCAGCTTTTTAGTGTTGAACACTGAAGCTTTCTTT. This translates into CASSFLVLNTEAFF.

The chain combines TRBV20-1 with TRBJ2-1; a possible D gene is TRBD2 (5 bases). This CDR3 region has 14 residues. From germline, CDR1 is DFQATT and CDR2 SNEGSKA (reference sequence). V shed 2 bases and J shed 7 bases, with 15 bases lying between them. The CDR3 is CSARKVLARNEQFF. The CDR3 coding sequence is TGCAGTGCTAGAAAGGTCCTAGCCCGAAATGAGCAGTTCTTC.

This clonotype has a count of ten or more. The chain links TRBV29-1 to TRBJ2-3; 8 bases align to TRBD1. The junction had 5 bases not matched to a gene; V was cut back by 6 bases and J by 0 bases. Germline CDR1 is SQVTM and CDR2 is ANQGSEA. This CDR3 has 14 amino acids. CDR3 protein: CSVNRGSSTDTQYF. The CDR3 DNA follows: TGCAGCGTAAACAGGGGGTCTAGCACAGATACGCAGTATTTT.

Ten or more counts support this clonotype. The chain has TRBV7-2 and TRBJ2-1; either TRBD1 or TRBD2 may fit D (5 bases each). Germline CDR1 is SGHTA and CDR2 is FQGNSA. The CDR3 loop spans 14 amino acids. Trimming took off 4 bases at V and 4 bases at J, with 11 bases between the two ends. The CDR3 spells CASSYRDGYNEQFF. In DNA, the CDR3 is TGTGCCAGCAGCTACCGGGACGGGTACAATGAGCAGTTCTTC. The entire variable domain, with the rest obtained from reference TRBV7-2 and TRBJ2-1, is as follows: GAGVSQSPSNKVTEKGKDVELRCDPISGHTALYWYRQSLGQGLEFLIYFQGNSAPDKSGLPSDRFSAERTGGSVSTLTIQRTQQEDSAVYLCASSYRDGYNEQFFGPGTRLTVL.

This clonotype was recorded at least ten times. V is TRBV20-1 and J is TRBJ1-2; TRBD1 agrees at 8 bases. Germline V lookup: CDR1 DFQATT, CDR2 SNEGSKA (reference sequence). V lost 5 bases to trimming and J lost 7 bases; unmatched junction nucleotides: 15. This CDR3 is built from 15 residues. The CDR3 nucleotides read TGCAGTGCTGAATCCCCTATCGACAGGGGAAGTGGCTACACCTTC. Translated: CSAESPIDRGSGYTF.

The V and J genes are TRBV7-6 and TRBJ2-3; perhaps TRBD1 as D (6 bases). Germline assignment: CDR1 SGHVS and CDR2 FNYEAQ. V was trimmed by 5 bases and J by 0 bases, leaving 21 bases between them. The CDR3 sequence is 18 residues long. The CDR3 DNA reads as TGTGCCAGCAGCCCCGTGGCAGGGGCGGAGACTAGCACAGATACGCAGTATTTT. Its translation is CASSPVAGAETSTDTQYF.

This clonotype was recorded at least ten times. The chain carries TRBV12-3 or TRBV12-4 and TRBJ2-3, with TRBD2 matching over 8 bases. The junction had 4 bases not matched to a gene; V was cut back by 8 bases and J by 0 bases. This CDR3 contains 14 residues. This chain's CDR3 is CASCPGGSTDTQYF. The CDR3, as DNA: TGTGCCAGCTGCCCGGGGGGGAGCACAGATACGCAGTATTTT.

In its sample, this clonotype was seen many times. The DNA for the CDR3 is TGTGCCAGCAGCCTTGGGTATCAGACCGGGGAGCTGTTTTTT. Amino acid sequence: CASSLGYQTGELFF. The V gene is TRBV5-6, the J gene TRBJ2-2; no clear D gene. V gave up 4 bases and J gave up 5 bases, with 12 bases separating them. The germline CDR1 and CDR2 sequences are SGHDT and YYEEEE. The CDR3 loop spans 14 amino acids.

The table lists this clonotype with a few counts. The rearrangement links TRBV5-1 to TRBJ2-1, with 7 bases aligning to TRBD1. CDR3 length equals 15 residues. Germline assignment: CDR1 SGHRS and CDR2 YFSETQ. V lost 0 bases, J lost 4 bases, and 4 bases stayed unmatched. CDR3 sequence reads: CASSLVRDRYNEQFF. In nucleotides, the CDR3 is TGCGCCAGCAGCTTGGTTCGGGACAGATACAATGAGCAGTTCTTC.

The chain couples TRBV5-1 to TRBJ2-1; D might be TRBD1 (6 bases). This CDR3 spans 16 amino acids. Germline CDR1 is SGHRS and CDR2 is YFSETQ. With 4 bases removed from V and 7 bases from J, the gap between germline ends came to 21 bases. The CDR3 DNA reads TGCGCCAGCAGCCCCCGAATGACAGGTACGGGGAATGAGCAGTTCTTC. Translating it yields CASSPRMTGTGNEQFF.

About this clonotype itself: This may be a read error, as it is one base from a much larger clone. The rearrangement uses TRBV5-5 and TRBJ2-1; D not certain. Trimming removed 4 bases at V and 9 bases at J, with 14 bases between. This CDR3 has 13 amino acids. In germline, CDR1 is SGHKS, CDR2 YYEKEE (reference sequence). The CDR3 DNA sequence: TGTGCCAGCAGCATGAAAAGGGCGGCTGAGCAGTTCTTC. This translates into CASSMKRAAEQFF.

At least ten counts were recorded for this clonotype. J is TRBJ2-5 and V is TRBV6-6; possible D gene TRBD2, 7 bases. CDR3 length equals 18 residues. Per germline, CDR1 MNHNY and CDR2 SVGAGI (reference sequence). Trimming pared 0 bases from V and 4 bases from J, leaving 21 bases between. CDR3 nucleotides: TGTGCCAGCAGTTACTCGCTATTAACCGGGGGGCCTCCAGAGACCCAGTACTTC. Translated: CASSYSLLTGGPPETQYF.

This clonotype was detected many times. This CDR3 is CASSPWGRGSTDTEAFF. CDR3 bases: TGTGCCAGCAGTCCCTGGGGCAGGGGGTCGACTGACACTGAAGCTTTCTTT. This chain connects TRBV12-3 or TRBV12-4 to TRBJ1-1; 7 bases are shared with TRBD1. J gave up 3 bases and V 5 bases, and 15 bases lay outside the gene matches. The length of the CDR3 is 17 residues.

The gene calls are TRBV5-1 and TRBJ1-5; D is unclear. Trimming stripped 4 bases from V and 4 bases from J, with 9 bases between. CDR1 and CDR2 from the germline V gene are SGHRS and YFSETQ. The CDR3 extends over 13 amino acids. The CDR3 DNA reads TGCGCCAGCAGCCAGGTCCATAATCAGCCCCAGCATTTT. It yields the protein CASSQVHNQPQHF.

This clonotype has a count of ten or more. V is TRBV6-5 and J is TRBJ1-5; D is uncertain. V lost 6 bases, J lost 0 bases, and 12 bases lay in between. Germline V gene lookup returns CDR1 MNHEY and CDR2 SVGAGI. This CDR3 is built from 15 residues. The DNA for the CDR3 is TGTGCCAGCAGCCCCGTGCGGGATAGCAATCAGCCCCAGCATTTT. Its protein product is CASSPVRDSNQPQHF.